This TCR beta chain was recovered during a study of T cells in Graves' hyperthyroidism and ophthalmopathy. General study points: Ophthalmopathy prediction by the model preceded onset by a median about 6 months.

Uncontrolled infection, other autoimmune disease, pregnancy or lactation led to exclusion. Diagnoses were made from clinical symptoms, serum measures (thyroxine and TRAb), thyroid ultrasound and orbital computed tomography. The CDR3 has 15 residues. Germline V lookup: CDR1 SNHLY, CDR2 FYNNEI. V lost 5 bases and J 2 bases, leaving 10 bases between the germline ends. In regard to this clonotype: Its antigen is not known.

The CDR3 regions of TCR beta were amplified from RNA transcripts. A set of HTBI primers served as the primers for a first-round RT-PCR of the TCR CDR3. Via MiXCR, TCRdb re-called the multiplex PCR reads, giving one row per CDR3 protein. The profile shows roughly 500,000 distinct CDR3 sequences, about 15% of them singletons. The sequenced sample was blood. The clonotype comes from a woman aged 25 to 39 with Graves' hyperthyroidism that later progressed to Graves' ophthalmopathy. J is TRBJ2-6 and V is TRBV2; no reliable D call. The CDR3, as DNA: TGTGCCAGCAGTAGGCTTAGGGCTGGGGCCAACGTCCTGACTTTC. The encoded protein is CASSRLRAGANVLTF.